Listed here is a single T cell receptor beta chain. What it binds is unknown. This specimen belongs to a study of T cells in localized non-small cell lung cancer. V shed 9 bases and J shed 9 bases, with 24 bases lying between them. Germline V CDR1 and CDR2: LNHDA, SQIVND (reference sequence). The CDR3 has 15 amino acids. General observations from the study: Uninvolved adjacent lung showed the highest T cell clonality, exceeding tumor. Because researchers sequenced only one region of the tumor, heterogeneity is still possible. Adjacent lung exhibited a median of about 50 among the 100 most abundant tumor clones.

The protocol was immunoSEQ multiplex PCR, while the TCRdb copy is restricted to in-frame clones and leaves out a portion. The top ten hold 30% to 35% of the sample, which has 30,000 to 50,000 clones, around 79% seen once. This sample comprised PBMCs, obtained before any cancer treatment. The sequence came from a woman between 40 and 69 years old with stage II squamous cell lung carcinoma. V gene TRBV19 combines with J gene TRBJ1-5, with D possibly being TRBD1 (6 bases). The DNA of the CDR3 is TGTGCCAGCACCAAATCGACAGGTACCATCAGGCCCCAGCATTTT. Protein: CASTKSTGTIRPQHF.